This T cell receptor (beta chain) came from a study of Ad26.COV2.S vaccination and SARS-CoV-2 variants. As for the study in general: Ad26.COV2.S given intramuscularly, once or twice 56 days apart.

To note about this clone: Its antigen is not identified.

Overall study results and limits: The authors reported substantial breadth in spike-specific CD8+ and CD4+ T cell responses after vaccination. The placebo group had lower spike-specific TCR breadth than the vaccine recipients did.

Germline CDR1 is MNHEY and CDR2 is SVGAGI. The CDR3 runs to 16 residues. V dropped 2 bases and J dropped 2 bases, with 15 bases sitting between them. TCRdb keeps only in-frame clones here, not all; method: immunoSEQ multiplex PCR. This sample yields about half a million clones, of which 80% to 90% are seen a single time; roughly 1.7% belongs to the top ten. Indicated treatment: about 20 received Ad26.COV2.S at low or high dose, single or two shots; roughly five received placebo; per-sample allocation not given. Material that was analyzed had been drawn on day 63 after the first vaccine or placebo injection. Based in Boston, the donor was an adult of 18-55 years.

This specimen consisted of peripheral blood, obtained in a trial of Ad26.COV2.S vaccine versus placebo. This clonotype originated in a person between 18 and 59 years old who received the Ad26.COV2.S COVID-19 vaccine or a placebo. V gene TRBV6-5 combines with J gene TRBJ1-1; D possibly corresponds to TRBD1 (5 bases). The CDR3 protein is CASSYVGPRRNTEAFF. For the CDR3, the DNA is TGTGCCAGCAGTTACGTGGGGCCCCGACGAAACACTGAAGCTTTCTTT.